The source of this TCR beta chain is a study of T cell repertoires in cytomegalovirus infection. At the level of the study: It can be stated that public TCR beta signatures indicated CMV infection as well as a matching HLA type.

TCRdb reanalysed the reads using MiXCR and keeps one entry per CDR3 protein. The sample has a few hundred thousand distinct CDR3 sequences, over 15% seen once. CDR3 length: 17 amino acids. Trimming stripped 3 bases from V and 1 base from J, with 13 bases between. Germline V gene data show CDR1 as SGHVS and CDR2 as FQNEAQ. This clonotype was counted only a few times. Antigen: not known. Study-level findings and limits: Identification of carriers of CMV plus the relevant HLA was achieved through cumulative public TCR beta family frequency. HLA-C-restricted, CMV-specific TCR beta clonotypes were dominant ex vivo.

The chain has TRBV7-8 and TRBJ1-6; TRBD1 is a possible D gene (5 bases). The material sequenced was CD8+ T cells from PBMCs. This clonotype was sampled from a human donor in good health (CMV status not recorded). Some clones in this sample may be carry-over from other donors' samples. For the CDR3, the DNA is TGTGCCAGCAGCTTTGGGGGACGGGGGTCCTATAATTCACCCCTCCACTTT. Translated, it gives CASSFGGRGSYNSPLHF.